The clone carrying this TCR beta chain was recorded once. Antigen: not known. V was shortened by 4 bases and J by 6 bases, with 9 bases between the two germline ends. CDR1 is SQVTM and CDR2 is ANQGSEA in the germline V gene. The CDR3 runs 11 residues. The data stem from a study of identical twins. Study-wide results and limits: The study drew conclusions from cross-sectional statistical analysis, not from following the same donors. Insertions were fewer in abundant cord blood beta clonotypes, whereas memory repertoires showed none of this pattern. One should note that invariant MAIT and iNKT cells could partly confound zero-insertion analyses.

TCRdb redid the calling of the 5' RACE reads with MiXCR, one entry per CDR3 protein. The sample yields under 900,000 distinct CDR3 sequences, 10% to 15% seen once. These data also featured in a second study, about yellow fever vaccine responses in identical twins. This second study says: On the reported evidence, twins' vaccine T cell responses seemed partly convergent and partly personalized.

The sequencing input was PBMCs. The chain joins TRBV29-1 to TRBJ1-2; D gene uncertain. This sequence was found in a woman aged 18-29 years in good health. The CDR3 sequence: CSVVGLDGYTF. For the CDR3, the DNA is TGCAGCGTTGTCGGGTTGGATGGCTACACCTTC.